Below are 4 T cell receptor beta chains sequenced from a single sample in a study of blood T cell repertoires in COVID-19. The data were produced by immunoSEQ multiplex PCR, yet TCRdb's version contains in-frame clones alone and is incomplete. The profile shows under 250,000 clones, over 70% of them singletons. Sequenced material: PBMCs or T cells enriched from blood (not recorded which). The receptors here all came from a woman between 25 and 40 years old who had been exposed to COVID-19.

CDR3 amino acids: CASRVDTGELFF. CDR3 in DNA: TGCGCCAGCCGGGTAGACACCGGGGAGCTGTTTTTT. The chain employs TRBV5-1 and TRBJ2-2; D ambiguous. The CDR3 is 12 amino acids. The V end lost 7 bases, the J end lost 3 bases, and 7 bases lay between the germline ends. The germline CDR1 and CDR2 sequences are SGHRS and YFSETQ.

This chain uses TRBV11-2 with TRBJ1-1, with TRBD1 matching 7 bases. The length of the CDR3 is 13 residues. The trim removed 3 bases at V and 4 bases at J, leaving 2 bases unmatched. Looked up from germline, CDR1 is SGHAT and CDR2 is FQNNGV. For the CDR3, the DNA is TGTGCCAGCAGCTTTGGGACAGCCACTGAAGCTTTCTTT. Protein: CASSFGTATEAFF.

The CDR3 DNA reads TGTGCCAGCAGTTGGGACAGGGAAGGGTTCGATACGCAGTATTTT. Protein product: CASSWDREGFDTQYF. The genes are TRBV28 and TRBJ2-3; the match to TRBD1 covers 9 bases. Germline V CDR1 and CDR2: MDHEN, SYDVKM. Trimming cost V 4 bases and J 6 bases; bases outside gene matches: 8. This CDR3 region has 15 residues.

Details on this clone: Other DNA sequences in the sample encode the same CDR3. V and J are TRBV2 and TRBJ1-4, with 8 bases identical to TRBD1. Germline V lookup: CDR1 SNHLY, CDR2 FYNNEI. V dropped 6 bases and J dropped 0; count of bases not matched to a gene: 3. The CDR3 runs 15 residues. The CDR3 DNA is TGTGCCAGCAGGACGACAGGGGCAACTAATGAAAAACTGTTTTTT. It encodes CASRTTGATNEKLFF.